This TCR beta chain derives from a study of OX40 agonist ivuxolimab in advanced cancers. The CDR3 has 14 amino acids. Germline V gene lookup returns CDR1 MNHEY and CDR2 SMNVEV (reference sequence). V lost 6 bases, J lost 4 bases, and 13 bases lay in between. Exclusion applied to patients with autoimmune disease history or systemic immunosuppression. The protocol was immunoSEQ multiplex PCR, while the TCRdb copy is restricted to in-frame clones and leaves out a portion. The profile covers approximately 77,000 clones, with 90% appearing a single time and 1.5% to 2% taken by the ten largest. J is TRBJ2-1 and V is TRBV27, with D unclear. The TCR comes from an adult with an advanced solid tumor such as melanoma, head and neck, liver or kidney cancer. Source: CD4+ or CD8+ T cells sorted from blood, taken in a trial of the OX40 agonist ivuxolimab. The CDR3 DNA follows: TGTGCCAGCAGGGGGAACTATGGGTACAATGAGCAGTTCTTC. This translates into CASRGNYGYNEQFF.